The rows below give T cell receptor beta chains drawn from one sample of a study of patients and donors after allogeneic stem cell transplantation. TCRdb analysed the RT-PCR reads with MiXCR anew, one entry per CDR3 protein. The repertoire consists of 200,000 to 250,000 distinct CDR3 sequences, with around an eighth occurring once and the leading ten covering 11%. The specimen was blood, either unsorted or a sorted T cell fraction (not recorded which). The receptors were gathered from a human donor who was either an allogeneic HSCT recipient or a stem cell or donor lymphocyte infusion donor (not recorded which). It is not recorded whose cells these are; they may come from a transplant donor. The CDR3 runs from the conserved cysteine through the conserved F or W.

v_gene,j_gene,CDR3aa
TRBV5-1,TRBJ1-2,CASSGDSYYGYTF
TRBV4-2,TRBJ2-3,CASSQDLGGGDSTDTQYF
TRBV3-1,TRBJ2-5,CASSQGTRETQYF
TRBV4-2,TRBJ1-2,CASSQENAGLTYGYTF
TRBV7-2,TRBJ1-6,CASSPSGTGGVSLHF
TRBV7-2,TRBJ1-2,CASSPFSPGPRNYGYTF
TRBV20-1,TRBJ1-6,CSACTDPGNSPLHF
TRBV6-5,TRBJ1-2,CASSYSRGNYGYTF
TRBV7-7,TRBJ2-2,CASSRTGSSNTGELFF
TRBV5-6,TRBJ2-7,CASSEMLTSGGGTYEQYF
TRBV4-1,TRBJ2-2,CASSQVLQSGELFF
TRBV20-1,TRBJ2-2,CSALRDRGFYTGELFF
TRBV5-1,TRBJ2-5,CASSSRQGGMETQYF
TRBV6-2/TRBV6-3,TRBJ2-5,CASSSFWTGDGRGQETQYF
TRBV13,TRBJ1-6,CASSLRDRAGAPYNSPLHF
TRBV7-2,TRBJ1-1,CASSFGTGLLSTEAFF
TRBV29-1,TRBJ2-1,CSVGTLAGGRENEQFF
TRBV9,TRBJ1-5,CASSVGDSNQPQHF
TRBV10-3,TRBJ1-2,CAIDTGDRGHGYTF
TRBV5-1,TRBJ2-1,CASSLVGGLSYNEQIF
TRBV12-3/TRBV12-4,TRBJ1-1,CASSLVRGTANTEAFF